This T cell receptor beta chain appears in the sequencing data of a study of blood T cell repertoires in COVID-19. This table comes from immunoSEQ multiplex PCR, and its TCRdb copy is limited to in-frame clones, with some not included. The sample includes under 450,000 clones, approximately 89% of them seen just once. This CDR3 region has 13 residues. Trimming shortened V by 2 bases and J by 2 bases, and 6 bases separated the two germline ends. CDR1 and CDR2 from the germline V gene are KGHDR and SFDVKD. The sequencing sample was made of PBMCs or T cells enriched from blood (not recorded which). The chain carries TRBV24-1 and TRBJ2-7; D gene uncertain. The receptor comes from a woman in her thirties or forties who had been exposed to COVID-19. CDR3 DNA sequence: TGTGCCACCAGTGATTCTTTAGCCTACGAGCAGTACTTC. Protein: CATSDSLAYEQYF.